This is a list of T cell receptor beta chains from one sample in a study of OX40 agonist ivuxolimab in advanced cancers. TCRdb's copy holds only in-frame clones and misses some; the assay was immunoSEQ multiplex PCR. The sample records more than 25,000 clones, about 83% being singletons. The sequences come from CD4+ or CD8+ T cells sorted from blood, collected in a trial of the OX40 agonist ivuxolimab. These receptors came from an adult with an advanced solid tumor such as melanoma, head and neck, liver or kidney cancer. Each CDR3 is given with its conserved first and last residue. A D gene is named only where the DNA matches it firmly.

d_gene: NA; v_gene: TRBV7-9; len: 13; j_gene: TRBJ2-7; CDR3nt: TGCGCCAGCAGCCTTCAGAACCGGGACGAGCAGTACTTC; CDR3aa: CASSLQNRDEQYF
d_gene: NA; v_gene: TRBV9; len: 16; j_gene: TRBJ2-2; CDR3nt: TGTGCCAGCAGCGTAGCTCAGGGGACGAACACCGGGGAGCTGTTTTTT; CDR3aa: CASSVAQGTNTGELFF
d_gene: TRBD2; v_gene: TRBV6-5; len: 16; j_gene: TRBJ2-3; CDR3nt: TGTGCCAGCAGTTACTCAGCTAGCGGGCACACAGATACGCAGTATTTT; CDR3aa: CASSYSASGHTDTQYF
d_gene: NA; v_gene: TRBV28; len: 11; j_gene: TRBJ1-3; CDR3nt: TGTGCCAGCAGTTTGTCGCACACCATATATTTT; CDR3aa: CASSLSHTIYF
d_gene: NA; v_gene: TRBV11-1; len: 15; j_gene: TRBJ2-7; CDR3nt: TGTGCCAGCAGTTTCTCGACGGATAGCTCCTACGAGCAGTACTTC; CDR3aa: CASSFSTDSSYEQYF
d_gene: NA; v_gene: TRBV11-3; len: 11; j_gene: TRBJ1-1; CDR3nt: TGTGCCAGCAGGGTTGGCCGTGAAGCTTTCTTT; CDR3aa: CASRVGREAFF
d_gene: NA; v_gene: TRBV7-9; len: 14; j_gene: TRBJ2-1; CDR3nt: TGTGCCAGCAGCTTAGTAGGGGGCTACAATGAGCAGTTCTTC; CDR3aa: CASSLVGGYNEQFF
d_gene: NA; v_gene: TRBV7-6; len: 14; j_gene: TRBJ1-1; CDR3nt: TGTGCCAGCAGCCCAGGACATATGAACACTGAAGCTTTCTTT; CDR3aa: CASSPGHMNTEAFF
d_gene: NA; v_gene: TRBV27; len: 15; j_gene: TRBJ1-1; CDR3nt: TGTGCCAGCAGCCGTGGGGGGGTGGGGAACACTGAAGCTTTCTTT; CDR3aa: CASSRGGVGNTEAFF
d_gene: NA; v_gene: TRBV5-1; len: 14; j_gene: TRBJ2-3; CDR3nt: TGCGCCAGCAGCTTGGAACTTTACACAGATACGCAGTATTTT; CDR3aa: CASSLELYTDTQYF
d_gene: TRBD2; v_gene: TRBV28; len: 16; j_gene: TRBJ2-3; CDR3nt: TGTGCCAGCAGCCCCCGCGGGGGGCGGGCCACAGATACGCAGTATTTT; CDR3aa: CASSPRGGRATDTQYF
d_gene: NA; v_gene: TRBV15; len: 15; j_gene: TRBJ2-1; CDR3nt: TGTGCCACCAGCAGAGCACGGGACTGGCTCAATGAGCAGTTCTTC; CDR3aa: CATSRARDWLNEQFF
d_gene: NA; v_gene: TRBV7-9; len: 13; j_gene: TRBJ2-7; CDR3nt: TGTGCCAGCAGCTTAGCGGCCTCATACGAGCAGTACTTC; CDR3aa: CASSLAASYEQYF